The present TCR beta chain was sequenced within a study of blood T cell repertoires in COVID-19. Across the whole study: Sites across the United States, Italy and Spain contributed samples from acute and convalescent COVID-19. PBMCs, B-cell-depleted T cells, or T cells were the source of the cDNA or gDNA that made up the material.

Authors' data handling: It was from reference gene primer amplification that nucleated cell counts were estimated. Method: immunoSEQ multiplex PCR; TCRdb's copy keeps in-frame clones and lacks some. D and trimming come from the DNA, and the V and J calls and clone size come from that table. The table lists around 300,000 clones, nearly 90% of them singletons. V was cut by 6 bases and J by 6 bases, with 9 bases left in between. This CDR3 contains 11 residues. This clonotype was sampled from a man in his late teens or twenties with active or convalescent COVID-19. This rearrangement joins TRBV12-3 or TRBV12-4 to TRBJ2-7; possible D gene TRBD2, 6 bases. Sequenced: peripheral blood. The CDR3: CASRGGPEQYF. The CDR3 DNA reads TGTGCCAGCAGGGGGGGTCCCGAGCAGTACTTC.